Each of the 5 T cell receptor beta chains below was sequenced from the same sample in a study of blood T cells in healthy people across ages. Primers used in a second PCR of about 7 to 12 cycles were a sample-barcoded 5' primer and a J-beta primer mix. TCRdb reanalysed the 5' RACE reads using MiXCR and keeps one entry per CDR3 protein. The data contain 1,800,000 or so distinct CDR3 sequences, around 40% of them singletons. Sample: blood. The receptors shown here come from a human donor in good health.

This clonotype was seen a handful of times. The rearrangement links TRBV6-6 to TRBJ1-2, with TRBD1 matching 10 bases. The V segment lost 2 bases and the J segment 6 bases; nucleotides outside the gene matches: 3. Germline loops: CDR1 MNHNY, CDR2 SVGAGI (reference sequence). CDR3 length: 14 residues. This CDR3 reads CASSYDDRGHGYTF. For the CDR3, the DNA is TGTGCCAGCAGTTACGACGACAGGGGGCATGGCTACACCTTC.

The chain uses TRBV29-1 and TRBJ2-3; TRBD2 aligns across 7 bases. Germline V CDR1 and CDR2: SQVTM, ANQGSEA. With 5 bases clipped from V and 4 bases from J, the junction kept 6 bases outside the gene matches. This CDR3 region has 13 residues. The CDR3 protein is CSVSAGVADTQYF. CDR3 DNA sequence: TGCAGCGTTTCCGCGGGAGTGGCAGATACGCAGTATTTT.

This chain links TRBV28 with TRBJ1-2; the D is unclear. Germline-derived CDR1 and CDR2 are MDHEN and SYDVKM. CDR3 size: 15 residues. The germline V and J ends were trimmed by 2 bases and 4 bases, with 14 bases remaining between them. In DNA form, the CDR3 reads TGTGCCAGCAGTTTAAACAATCCCAGCCTCTATGGCTACACCTTC. The encoded protein is CASSLNNPSLYGYTF.

The chain uses TRBV6-5 and TRBJ1-1; D gene ambiguous. This CDR3 is 13 amino acids long. Germline CDR1 is MNHEY and CDR2 is SVGAGI. V was cut by 10 bases and J by 4 bases, with 16 bases left in between. CDR3 residues: CANRGPRGTEAFF. The DNA for the CDR3 is TGTGCCAACAGAGGACCCCGGGGCACTGAAGCTTTCTTT.

A few counts support this clonotype. CDR3 residues: CATTFAGGARETQYF. CDR3 nucleotides: TGTGCCACCACATTCGCCGGGGGGGCGCGTGAGACCCAGTACTTC. The chain has TRBV7-2 and TRBJ2-5; 8 bases agree with TRBD2. The CDR3 extends over 15 amino acids. Germline V gene sequence: CDR1 SGHTA, CDR2 FQGNSA. V lost 10 bases, J lost 5 bases, and 15 bases stayed unmatched.